This T cell receptor (beta chain) was recovered during a study of cytomegalovirus exposure and HLA in healthy donors. With respect to this clone: Its antigen is not identified. Relative to the germline gene, one junction end is altered; a read error may explain this.

Vbeta (60) and Jbeta (13) primers were used in the PCR. Sequencing used immunoSEQ multiplex PCR; TCRdb keeps in-frame clones, though not all of them. The table shows 65,000 to 100,000 clones, with approximately 71% occurring only once. Study-level points and caveats: Cytomegalovirus status, reportedly, was diagnosed with high specificity and sensitivity by the classifier.

Sequenced: PBMCs. This TCR came from a man between 35 and 55 years old in good health and CMV-seronegative.

The CDR3 reads CASSAITGAIDRF. CDR3 nucleotide sequence: TGTGCCAGCAGTGCAATTACAGGAGCAATAGATAGATTC. The genes are TRBV6-1 and TRBJ2-7; possibly TRBD1 for D (5 bases). CDR3 size: 13 residues. The V gene's germline CDR1 is MNHNS and CDR2 SASEGT.